The entry below gives a single TCR beta chain sequence along with its context. Reliance was placed on clinical symptoms, serum thyroxine, TRAb, thyroid ultrasound and orbital computed tomography for diagnosis. Out of 9 to 10 ml of fresh peripheral blood, PBMCs were obtained. This sample was taken from a study of Graves' ophthalmopathy and Graves' hyperthyroidism. About the research overall: Before any treatment was given, at initial diagnosis, peripheral blood was collected.

This CDR3 region has 15 residues. Looked up from germline, CDR1 is MNHEY and CDR2 is SVGEGT. Trimming took off 6 bases at V and 2 bases at J, with 17 bases between the two ends. Amplification of the TCR beta CDR3 regions used RNA transcripts (as template). The library came from an HTBI-primed first-round RT-PCR and a second-round multiplex PCR. From the multiplex PCR reads, TCRdb called clonotypes with MiXCR, one entry per CDR3 protein. The table shows about 150,000 distinct CDR3 sequences, with over 35% occurring only once. This clonotype originated in a woman in her 40s with Graves' ophthalmopathy. Material: peripheral blood. The J gene is TRBJ2-7, the V gene TRBV6-2 or TRBV6-3, with D uncertain. Here the CDR3 DNA reads TGTGCCAGCAGGTCCCCCAGAGGCTTAACCTACGAGCAGTACTTC. This gives the protein CASRSPRGLTYEQYF.